This entry lists 23 T cell receptor beta chains sequenced from one sample in a study of spatial heterogeneity in lung cancer. Study-wide results and caveats: Expanded alpha and beta TCR counts within tumors tracked tumor mutation counts.

Described time point: sample taken at primary tumor resection. For these receptors, no antigen is known. TCRdb analysed the 5' RACE reads with MiXCR anew, one entry per CDR3 protein. Found here are approximately 6,400 distinct CDR3 sequences, around 6.7% of them singletons; the top ten hold about 12%. The material sequenced was lung tumor tissue, taken at surgery. The receptors were sampled from a male donor with early-stage non-small cell lung cancer.

This clonotype counts as medium-sized. The J gene is TRBJ2-1, the V gene TRBV6-6, with 8 bases that match TRBD2. Trimming took 8 bases from V and 6 from J; bases not matched to a gene: 15. Germline-derived CDR1 and CDR2 are MNHNY and SVGAGI (reference sequence). This CDR3 contains 16 residues. CDR3 sequence (DNA): TGTGCCAGCGGGGGCTGGGCGGGAGGCGTTTCCAATGAGCAGTTCTTC. Its protein is CASGGWAGGVSNEQFF.

This clonotype was counted many times. The chain carries TRBV27 and TRBJ2-2; D gene ambiguous. The CDR3 runs to 13 residues. Trimming pared 4 bases from V and 2 bases from J, leaving 5 bases between. Germline V gene data show CDR1 as MNHEY and CDR2 as SMNVEV (reference sequence). CDR3 nucleotide sequence: TGTGCCAGCAGTTCCGACAACACCGGGGAGCTGTTTTTT. Its protein product is CASSSDNTGELFF.

In its sample, this clonotype is medium-sized (0.01 to 0.1%). The genes are TRBV10-3 and TRBJ1-1, with D maybe TRBD1 (6 bases). The CDR3 length is 15 residues. V was shortened by 10 bases and J by 1 base, with 19 bases between the two germline ends. Germline CDR1 ENHRY, CDR2 SYGVKD. The CDR3 region is CATRGGGAGNTEAFF. The CDR3 DNA reads as TGTGCCACCCGAGGGGGGGGCGCGGGGAACACTGAAGCTTTCTTT.

This clonotype appeared many times. This chain joins TRBV7-2 and TRBJ2-5; 12 nucleotides match TRBD2. The CDR3 loop spans 16 amino acids. The V gene's germline CDR1 is SGHTA and CDR2 FQGNSA. The trim removed 3 bases at V and 5 bases at J, leaving 7 bases unmatched. CDR3 region: CASSFQTSGGRETQYF. The CDR3 region has the DNA TGTGCCAGCAGCTTCCAGACTAGCGGGGGAAGGGAGACCCAGTACTTC.

This clonotype was seen many times. The chain is built from TRBV28 and TRBJ2-3; TRBD1 might be the D (5 bases). Germline lookup yields CDR1 MDHEN and CDR2 SYDVKM. CDR3 length: 15 residues. The V end was cut by 7 bases, the J end by 0 bases, with 14 bases between. This chain's CDR3 is CASTLTATSTDTQYF. In nucleotides, the CDR3 is TGTGCCAGCACCCTGACAGCAACTAGCACAGATACGCAGTATTTT. The whole variable domain, remainder taken from reference TRBV28 and TRBJ2-3, is DVKVTQSSRYLVKRTGEKVFLECVQDMDHENMFWYRQDPGLGLRLIYFSYDVKMKEKGDIPEGYSVSREKKERFSLILESASTNQTSMYLCASTLTATSTDTQYFGPGTRLTVL.

This clonotype came up many times. This chain joins TRBV28 and TRBJ2-6, with D possibly matching TRBD2 (6 bases). The CDR3 is 15 residues long. CDR1 and CDR2 (germline): MDHEN, SYDVKM. The ends were cut back, 6 bases at V and 2 bases at J, with 11 bases in the middle. CDR3: CASRNGGTGANVLTF. In DNA form, the CDR3 reads TGTGCCAGCAGGAATGGGGGGACTGGGGCCAACGTCCTGACTTTC.

In its sample, this clonotype is medium-sized. V usage is TRBV30 and J usage is TRBJ2-7; weak D call: TRBD1 (6 bases). The CDR3 contains 11 residues. The V gene's germline CDR1 is GTSNPN and CDR2 SVGIG (reference sequence). V shed 5 bases and J shed 6 bases, with 11 bases lying between them. Here the CDR3 DNA reads TGTGCCTGGTCCCAGGACAGCGAGCAGTACTTC. Translation gives CAWSQDSEQYF.

This clonotype was observed at least ten times. V and J are TRBV6-6 and TRBJ1-1; the D gene is possibly TRBD1 (6 bases). The V gene's germline CDR1 is MNHNY and CDR2 SVGAGI (reference sequence). The CDR3 runs 11 residues. V lost 7 bases, J lost 10 bases, and 13 bases lay in between. The CDR3 region has the DNA TGTGCCAGCATTCTACAGGGACCAGCTTTCTTT. Translation: CASILQGPAFF.

Comment on this clonotype: At one end the junction does not follow the germline gene, possibly because of a read error. The chain recombines TRBV12-5 with TRBJ1-1, with 8 bases identical to TRBD1. CDR3 length: 16 residues. CDR1 and CDR2 from the germline V gene are LGHNT and FRNRAP. The CDR3 loop reads CASGPGQGRMNTEAFF. The CDR3 DNA is TGTGCTAGTGGTCCAGGACAGGGTCGCATGAACACTGAAGCTTTCTTC.

In its sample, this clonotype ranks as medium-sized. V is TRBV5-6 and J is TRBJ2-3, with D possibly TRBD1 on 5 matching bases. CDR1 and CDR2 (germline): SGHDT, YYEEEE. This CDR3 is built from 15 residues. V was trimmed by 4 bases and J by 0 bases, leaving 12 bases between them. CDR3 coding DNA: TGTGCCAGCAGCCGTCGGACAACTAGCACAGATACGCAGTATTTT. It yields the protein CASSRRTTSTDTQYF.

Only a few counts were recorded for this clonotype. The V call is TRBV7-2, the J call TRBJ2-1; the D is unclear. The V end was cut by 1 base, the J end by 4 bases, with 5 bases between. Germline lookup yields CDR1 SGHTA and CDR2 FQGNSA. The CDR3 runs 13 residues. CDR3 loop: CASSLVTYNEQFF. The CDR3 DNA is TGTGCCAGCAGCTTAGTAACGTACAATGAGCAGTTCTTC.

In this sample, this clonotype turned up many times. This chain's CDR3 is CATSGASQAPQHF. CDR3 bases: TGTGCCACCAGCGGAGCATCCCAGGCGCCCCAGCATTTT. This chain links TRBV15 with TRBJ1-5, with D unresolved. This CDR3 spans 13 amino acids. Trimming removed 5 bases from V and 9 bases from J, with 14 bases in between. Germline V gene data show CDR1 as LNHNV and CDR2 as YYDKDF (reference sequence).

This clonotype occurred many times. The chain carries TRBV10-3 and TRBJ2-3; TRBD1 aligns across 7 bases. J lost 6 bases, V lost 8 bases, and 8 bases had no gene match. The length of the CDR3 is 13 residues. Germline CDR1 and CDR2: ENHRY and SYGVKD. The chain's CDR3 is CAIGGQEADTQYF. CDR3 nucleotide sequence: TGTGCCATCGGTGGACAGGAGGCGGATACGCAGTATTTT.

Relative to its sample, this clonotype is medium-sized. The chain combines TRBV5-1 with TRBJ2-1; D is possibly TRBD2 (7 bases). This CDR3 contains 13 residues. Trimming took off 4 bases at V and 13 bases at J, with 18 bases between the two ends. Germline CDR1 is SGHRS and CDR2 is YFSETQ. The CDR3 region is CASSLGLVGGQFF. In DNA form, the CDR3 reads TGCGCCAGCAGCCTAGGACTAGTTGGGGGCCAGTTCTTC.

This clonotype has a count of ten or more. This sequence joins TRBV28 and TRBJ1-6, with D uncertain. Per germline, CDR1 MDHEN and CDR2 SYDVKM. CDR3 length: 12 amino acids. V was cut by 0 bases and J by 16 bases, with 10 bases left in between. Here the CDR3 reads CASSLWLLTLHF. CDR3 DNA sequence: TGTGCCAGCAGTTTATGGCTACTTACTCTCCACTTT. Using reference TRBV28 and TRBJ1-6 for the parts outside the CDR3, the full variable domain is DVKVTQSSRYLVKRTGEKVFLECVQDMDHENMFWYRQDPGLGLRLIYFSYDVKMKEKGDIPEGYSVSREKKERFSLILESASTNQTSMYLCASSLWLLTLHFGNGTRLTVT.

This clonotype was counted many times. The chain carries TRBV4-1 and TRBJ2-1; 8 bases align to TRBD2. The CDR3 consists of 16 residues. CDR1 is MGHRA and CDR2 is YSYEKL in the germline V gene. Trimming removed 1 base from V and 2 bases from J; junction bases left unmatched: 4. In nucleotides, the CDR3 is TGCGCCAGCAGCCAAGTCGGGGGGGCTACCTACAATGAGCAGTTCTTC. This gives the protein CASSQVGGATYNEQFF.

This clonotype was seen many times. V and J are TRBV2 and TRBJ2-2, with D unclear. The CDR3 is made up of 13 amino acids. In germline, CDR1 is SNHLY, CDR2 FYNNEI. Trimming removed 0 bases at V and 5 bases at J, with 4 bases between. CDR3 sequence: CASSEAPTGELFF. The CDR3 DNA reads TGTGCCAGCAGTGAAGCCCCAACCGGGGAGCTGTTTTTT.

This clonotype is deemed medium-sized. This chain uses TRBV18 with TRBJ2-4, with D unclear. This CDR3 has 17 amino acids. The germline V and J ends were trimmed by 3 bases and 0 bases, with 15 bases remaining between them. Germline lookup yields CDR1 KGHSH and CDR2 LQKENI. CDR3 protein: CASSPGPAELAKNIQYF. The CDR3 DNA reads TGTGCCAGCTCACCCGGGCCGGCGGAATTAGCCAAAAACATTCAGTACTTC.

This clonotype was seen at least ten times. The V and J genes are TRBV9 and TRBJ2-2; no clear D. Germline V gene sequence: CDR1 SGDLS, CDR2 YYNGEE. V was cut by 4 bases and J by 3 bases, with 16 bases left in between. This CDR3 is 16 amino acids long. The CDR3 sequence: CASSPQVGLDTGELFF. CDR3 nucleotide sequence: TGTGCCAGCAGCCCCCAGGTGGGCCTCGACACCGGGGAGCTGTTTTTT.

This clonotype has ten or more counts. The chain employs TRBV6-1 and TRBJ2-3, with no clear D. CDR1 is MNHNS, CDR2 SASEGT, per germline. V was pared by 7 bases and J by 5 bases, with 10 bases between. This CDR3 contains 12 residues. CDR3 sequence (DNA): TGTGCCAGCAACGAGTTCGGAGATACGCAGTATTTT. Its protein is CASNEFGDTQYF.

This clonotype has at least ten counts. The chain carries TRBV4-3 and TRBJ2-4, with D unclear. V was pared by 4 bases and J by 1 base, with 14 bases between. The CDR3 sequence is 16 residues long. Germline V gene sequence: CDR1 LGHNA, CDR2 YSLEER. CDR3 protein: CASSPKTLWAKNIQYF. DNA for the CDR3: TGCGCCAGCAGCCCGAAGACCCTGTGGGCCAAAAACATTCAGTACTTC.

This clonotype was recorded many times. The genes are TRBV28 and TRBJ2-7, with 8 nucleotides matching TRBD1. Germline loops: CDR1 MDHEN, CDR2 SYDVKM. Losses at the gene ends were 6 bases for V and 5 bases for J; bases not matched to a gene: 3. This CDR3 has 12 amino acids. The CDR3 loop is CASSPTGDEQYF. The CDR3 DNA follows: TGTGCCAGCAGCCCGACAGGGGACGAGCAGTACTTC.

There are many counts of this clonotype. This rearrangement joins TRBV20-1 to TRBJ2-7; possible D gene TRBD2, 5 bases. Germline V CDR1 and CDR2: DFQATT, SNEGSKA (reference sequence). The V end lost 3 bases, the J end lost 6 bases, and 12 bases lay between the germline ends. The CDR3 has 12 amino acids. The CDR3 loop is CSARVDYSEQYF. CDR3 bases: TGCAGTGCTAGGGTAGACTACTCCGAGCAGTACTTC.